This is a list of T cell receptor beta chains from one sample in a study of blood T cell repertoires in COVID-19. The method was immunoSEQ multiplex PCR; TCRdb's version includes in-frame clones alone and lacks a portion of them. The sample lists about 220,000 clones, 75% to 85% seen once, with about 5.6% in the top ten. Sequencing was carried out using peripheral blood. These receptor sequences come from a woman aged 70-85 years with COVID-19, enrolled during active disease. CDR3s include the opening cysteine and the closing phenylalanine or tryptophan. The D gene is left open where the match is weak. For some rows the clone size is stated as once, few or many, or as a class when expanded; others skip it.

abundance,j_gene,d_gene,v_gene,CDR3aa,CDR3nt
.,TRBJ2-5,TRBD2,TRBV7-2,CASSSEAGAVWETQYF,TGTGCCAGCAGCTCAGAAGCGGGAGCGGTATGGGAGACCCAGTACTTC
.,TRBJ1-4,.,TRBV28,CASSLSARGATNEKLFF,TGTGCCAGCAGTTTATCCGCCAGGGGAGCAACTAATGAAAAACTGTTTTTT
.,TRBJ2-7,TRBD1,TRBV2,CASSPWDSNYEQYF,TGTGCCAGCAGTCCTTGGGACAGCAACTACGAGCAGTACTTC
.,TRBJ1-1,.,TRBV30,CAWDGTRVGTEAFF,TGTGCCTGGGATGGGACAAGGGTAGGGACTGAAGCTTTCTTT
.,TRBJ1-2,.,TRBV29-1,CSVELTGFYGYTF,TGCAGCGTCGAATTGACAGGATTCTATGGCTACACCTTC
few,TRBJ1-5,TRBD1,TRBV5-5,CASSLDQLGQGGQPQHF,TGTGCCAGCAGCTTGGACCAACTGGGACAGGGCGGACAGCCCCAGCATTTT
.,TRBJ1-5,.,TRBV5-1,CASSAGEGGRNQPQHF,TGCGCCAGCAGCGCCGGGGAAGGAGGACGAAATCAGCCCCAGCATTTT
.,TRBJ2-7,.,TRBV6-6,CASSGHIWVFSYEQYF,TGTGCCAGCAGTGGGCATATATGGGTTTTTTCCTACGAGCAGTACTTC
few,TRBJ2-5,TRBD2,TRBV28,CASSLWSSGQETQYF,TGTGCCAGCAGTTTATGGTCTAGCGGCCAAGAGACCCAGTACTTC
.,TRBJ1-1,TRBD1,TRBV5-5,CASSLIPGQGSTEAFF,TGTGCCAGCAGCTTAATTCCGGGACAGGGGTCCACTGAAGCTTTCTTT
.,TRBJ2-1,TRBD2,TRBV27,CASRDGLAGGLNEQFF,TGTGCCAGCAGGGACGGCCTAGCGGGAGGCCTCAATGAGCAGTTCTTC
.,TRBJ2-7,TRBD1,TRBV18,CASSPTRDSSYEQYF,TGTGCCAGCTCACCAACCCGGGACAGCTCCTACGAGCAGTACTTC
.,TRBJ2-3,.,TRBV27,CASRRESNTDTQYF,TGTGCCAGCAGGCGGGAATCAAACACAGATACGCAGTATTTT
.,TRBJ2-4,.,TRBV4-1,CASSQREGGIQYF,TGCGCCAGCAGCCAACGCGAAGGGGGCATTCAGTACTTC
.,TRBJ2-3,TRBD2,TRBV10-3,CAISDPGLAGTDTQYF,TGTGCCATCAGTGACCCGGGACTAGCGGGGACAGATACGCAGTATTTT
.,TRBJ2-7,TRBD2,TRBV11-2,CASSLGLAGGAYEQYF,TGTGCCAGCAGCTTAGGACTAGCGGGAGGAGCGTACGAGCAGTACTTC
.,TRBJ1-1,.,TRBV29-1,CSVAQVNLNTEAFF,TGCAGCGTGGCCCAAGTCAATTTGAACACTGAAGCTTTCTTT
once,TRBJ2-7,TRBD1,TRBV5-1,CASSPGGQGPYEQYF,TGCGCCAGCAGCCCCGGGGGACAGGGACCCTACGAGCAGTACTTC
once,TRBJ2-7,TRBD2,TRBV7-6,CASSSPTSGGSYEQYF,TGTGCCAGCAGCTCCCCGACTAGCGGGGGCTCCTACGAGCAGTACTTC
.,TRBJ2-7,TRBD1,TRBV24-1,CATSDPRQGESEQYF,TGTGCCACCAGTGACCCTCGACAGGGGGAAAGCGAGCAGTACTTC
.,TRBJ1-6,TRBD1,TRBV7-2,CASSLIGTGPNSPLHF,TGTGCCAGCAGCTTAATTGGGACAGGGCCCAATTCACCCCTCCACTTT
once,TRBJ2-7,TRBD2,TRBV7-2,CASSSQGTLADPYEQYF,TGTGCCAGCAGTTCTCAAGGTACGCTAGCGGACCCCTACGAGCAGTACTTC
.,TRBJ1-3,TRBD1,TRBV7-2,CASSLDRALSGNTIYF,TGTGCCAGCAGCTTGGACAGGGCTCTCTCTGGAAACACCATATATTTT
.,TRBJ2-7,.,TRBV7-2,CASSFRDTSYEQYF,TGTGCCAGCAGCTTCCGGGACACATCCTACGAGCAGTACTTC
.,TRBJ1-1,.,TRBV19,CASTPRVSGTEAFF,TGTGCCAGTACCCCCAGGGTAAGTGGAACTGAAGCTTTCTTT